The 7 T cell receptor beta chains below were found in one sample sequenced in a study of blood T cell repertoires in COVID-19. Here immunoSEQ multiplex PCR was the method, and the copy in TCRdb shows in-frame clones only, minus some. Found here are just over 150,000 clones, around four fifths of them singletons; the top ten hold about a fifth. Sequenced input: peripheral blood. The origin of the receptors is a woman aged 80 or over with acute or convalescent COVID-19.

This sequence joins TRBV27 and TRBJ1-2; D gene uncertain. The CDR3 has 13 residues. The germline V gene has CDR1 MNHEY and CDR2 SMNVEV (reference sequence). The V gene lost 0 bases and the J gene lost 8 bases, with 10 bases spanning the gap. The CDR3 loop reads CASSLSGGLGYTF. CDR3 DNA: TGTGCCAGCAGTTTATCCGGAGGGCTAGGCTACACCTTC.

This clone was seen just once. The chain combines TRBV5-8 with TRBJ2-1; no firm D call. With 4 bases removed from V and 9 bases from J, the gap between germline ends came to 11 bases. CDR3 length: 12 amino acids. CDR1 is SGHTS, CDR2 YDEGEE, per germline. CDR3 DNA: TGTGCCAGCAGCATTCTCCCGGTTGAGCAGTTCTTC. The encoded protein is CASSILPVEQFF.

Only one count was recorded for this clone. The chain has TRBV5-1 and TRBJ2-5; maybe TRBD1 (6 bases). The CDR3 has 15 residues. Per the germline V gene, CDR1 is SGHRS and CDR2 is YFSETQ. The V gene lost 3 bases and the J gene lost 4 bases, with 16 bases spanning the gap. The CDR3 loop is CASSYGRGEAETQYF. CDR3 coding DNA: TGCGCCAGCAGCTATGGCAGGGGAGAAGCAGAGACCCAGTACTTC.

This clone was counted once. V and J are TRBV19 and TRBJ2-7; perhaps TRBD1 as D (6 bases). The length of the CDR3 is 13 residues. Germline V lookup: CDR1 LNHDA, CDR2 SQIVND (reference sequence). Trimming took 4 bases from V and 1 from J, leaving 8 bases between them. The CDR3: CASSTDRSYEQYF. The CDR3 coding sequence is TGTGCCAGTAGTACCGACAGGTCCTACGAGCAGTACTTC.

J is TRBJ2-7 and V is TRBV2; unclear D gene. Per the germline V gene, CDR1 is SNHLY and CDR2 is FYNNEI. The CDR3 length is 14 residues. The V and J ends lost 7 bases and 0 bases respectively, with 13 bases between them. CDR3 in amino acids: CASIPGTVSYEQYF. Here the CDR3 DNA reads TGTGCCAGCATCCCAGGAACGGTCTCCTACGAGCAGTACTTC.

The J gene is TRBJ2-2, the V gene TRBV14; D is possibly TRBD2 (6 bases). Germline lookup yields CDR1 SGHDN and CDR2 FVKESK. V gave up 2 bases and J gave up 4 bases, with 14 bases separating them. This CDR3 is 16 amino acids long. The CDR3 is CASSQLRGKGTGELFF. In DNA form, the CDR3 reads TGTGCCAGCAGCCAACTCCGCGGGAAGGGCACCGGGGAGCTGTTTTTT. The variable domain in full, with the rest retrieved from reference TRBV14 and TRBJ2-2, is EAGVTQFPSHSVIEKGQTVTLRCDPISGHDNLYWYRRVMGKEIKFLLHFVKESKQDESGMPNNRFLAERTGGTYSTLKVQPAELEDSGVYFCASSQLRGKGTGELFFGEGSRLTVL.

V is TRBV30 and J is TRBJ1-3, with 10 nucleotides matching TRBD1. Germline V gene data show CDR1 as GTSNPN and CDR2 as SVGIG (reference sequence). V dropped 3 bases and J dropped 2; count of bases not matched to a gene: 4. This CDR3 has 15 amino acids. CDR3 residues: CAWRGQGGAGNTIYF. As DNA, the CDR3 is TGTGCCTGGAGAGGACAGGGGGGAGCTGGAAACACCATATATTTT.